The T cell receptor beta chain described here comes from a study of T cells expressing NK-cell markers. Study summary: Source material for TCR beta repertoires consisted of sorted CD3+CD56+NKG2C+, CD3+CD56+NKG2C- and CD3+CD56-NKG2C+ T cells.

Germline V gene data show CDR1 as SQVTM and CDR2 as ANQGSEA. The CDR3 extends over 21 amino acids. TCRdb reprocessed the 5' RACE reads; each CDR3 protein has one entry and no DNA is given. Its clone listing holds some 450,000 distinct CDR3 sequences. Notes on the study in general: Of the CD8+ T cell pool in about 6 donors, about 1.0-7.5% was accounted for by dominant NKG2C+ clonotypes. In a few donors, dominant clonotypes made up 28.3-60.1% of CD3+CD56-NKG2C+ cells.

With regard to this clonotype: The antigen is unknown.

The chain recombines TRBV29-1 with TRBJ2-1; TCRdb proposes TRBD2, but this gene call is untestable without DNA. The material sequenced was blood T cells: a sorted CD56 or NKG2C T cell subset, CD4+ or CD8+ T cells, or bulk PBMC T cells (not recorded which). This receptor was identified in a woman aged 18-69 years in good health. The CDR3 is CSVEGMEWGLAGPGAYNEQFF.